The clone carrying this T cell receptor beta chain was observed a few times. What it recognizes is unknown. The sample is drawn from a study of beta chain features in type 1 diabetes. Study results and limitations: When VDJ junctions were examined, type 1 diabetes patients showed fewer insertions and more deletions. Because the template was cDNA, high-expressing cells might be over-represented. Patients and controls would share equally any PCR tilt toward shorter templates. A closer apparent resemblance between naive, central memory and Treg TCRB repertoires was seen in patients than in healthy donors.

Germline V gene data show CDR1 as MDHEN and CDR2 as SYDVKM. Trimming removed 5 bases at V and 1 base at J, with 15 bases between. CDR3 length equals 15 residues. Reverse transcription of all isolated RNA meant that expressed TCRB transcripts were sequenced. Produced via immunoSEQ multiplex PCR; TCRdb's table is partial and in-frame only. The sample shows some 150,000 clones, under 60% of them seen only once. Specimen: Tregs from blood. The clonotype originates from a man aged 18 to 29 in good health. V gene TRBV28 combines with J gene TRBJ2-7; D uncertain. CDR3 in amino acids: CASSVNYGSSYEQYF. The CDR3 DNA is TGTGCCAGCAGTGTAAACTATGGGTCATCCTACGAGCAGTACTTC. Full variable domain (rest looked up from reference TRBV28 and TRBJ2-7): DVKVTQSSRYLVKRTGEKVFLECVQDMDHENMFWYRQDPGLGLRLIYFSYDVKMKEKGDIPEGYSVSREKKERFSLILESASTNQTSMYLCASSVNYGSSYEQYFGPGTRLTVT.